The source of this T cell receptor beta chain is a study of control samples from healthy donors and cancer patients. Per germline, CDR1 MGHRA and CDR2 YSYEKL. The CDR3 spans 16 residues. V shed 6 bases and J shed 4 bases, with 20 bases lying between them. Produced via immunoSEQ multiplex PCR; TCRdb's table is partial and in-frame only. The sample records around 120,000 clones, about 88% being singletons. V and J are TRBV4-1 and TRBJ2-3, with D tentatively TRBD1 (9 bases). The sample consisted of blood. This receptor was taken from a woman between 65 and 79 years old in good health. CDR3: CASRQGTGTRSDTQYF. CDR3 DNA sequence: TGCGCCAGCAGGCAGGGGACAGGGACTAGGTCAGATACGCAGTATTTT.